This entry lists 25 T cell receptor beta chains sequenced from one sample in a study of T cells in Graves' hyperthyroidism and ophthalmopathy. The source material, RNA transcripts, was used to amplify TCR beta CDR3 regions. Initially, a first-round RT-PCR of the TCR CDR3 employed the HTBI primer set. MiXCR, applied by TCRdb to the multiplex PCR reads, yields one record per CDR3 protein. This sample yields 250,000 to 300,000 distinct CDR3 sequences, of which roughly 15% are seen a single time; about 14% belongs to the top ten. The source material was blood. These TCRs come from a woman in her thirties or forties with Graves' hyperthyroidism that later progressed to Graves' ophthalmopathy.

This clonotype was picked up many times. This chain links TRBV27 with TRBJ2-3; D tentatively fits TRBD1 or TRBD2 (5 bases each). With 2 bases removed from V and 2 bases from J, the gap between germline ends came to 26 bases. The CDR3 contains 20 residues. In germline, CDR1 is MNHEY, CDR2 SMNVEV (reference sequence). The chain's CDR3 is CASSLKTLSPRGLATDTQYF. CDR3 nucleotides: TGTGCCAGCAGTTTAAAGACGCTTAGCCCCCGGGGCCTAGCCACAGATACGCAGTATTTT.

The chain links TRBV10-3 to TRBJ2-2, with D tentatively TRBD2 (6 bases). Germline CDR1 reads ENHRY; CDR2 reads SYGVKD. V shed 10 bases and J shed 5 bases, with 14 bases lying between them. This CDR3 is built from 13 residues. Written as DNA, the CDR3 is TGTGCCAGCAAGGGGACTTCGACCGGGGAGCTGTTTTTT. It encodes CASKGTSTGELFF.

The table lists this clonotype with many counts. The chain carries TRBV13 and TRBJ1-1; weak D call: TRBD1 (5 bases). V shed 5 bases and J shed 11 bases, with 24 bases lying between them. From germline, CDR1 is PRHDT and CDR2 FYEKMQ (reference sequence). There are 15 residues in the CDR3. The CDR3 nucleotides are TGTGCCAGCAGCCCCTCGTTACGGGGGGAGTCGAGGGCTTTCTTT. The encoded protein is CASSPSLRGESRAFF. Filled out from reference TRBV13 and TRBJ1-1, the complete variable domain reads AAGVIQSPRHLIKEKRETATLKCYPIPRHDTVYWYQQGPGQDPQFLISFYEKMQSDKGSIPDRFSAQQFSDYHSELNMSSLELGDSALYFCASSPSLRGESRAFFGQGTRLTVV.

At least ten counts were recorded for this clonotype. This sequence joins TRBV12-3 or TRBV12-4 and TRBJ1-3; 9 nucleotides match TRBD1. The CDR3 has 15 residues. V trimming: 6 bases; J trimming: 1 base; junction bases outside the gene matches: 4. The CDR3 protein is CASSRGTGSGNTIYF. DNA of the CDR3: TGTGCCAGCAGCCGAGGGACAGGGTCTGGAAACACCATATATTTT.

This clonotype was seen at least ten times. This CDR3 reads CATSDSQSGVKAFF. CDR3 in DNA: TGTGCCACCAGTGATTCTCAGTCGGGGGTAAAAGCTTTCTTT. This rearrangement joins TRBV24-1 to TRBJ1-1; the D gene is possibly TRBD1 (5 bases). The CDR3 length is 14 residues. Trimming stripped 2 bases from V and 9 bases from J, with 15 bases between. CDR1 is KGHDR and CDR2 is SFDVKD in the germline V gene.

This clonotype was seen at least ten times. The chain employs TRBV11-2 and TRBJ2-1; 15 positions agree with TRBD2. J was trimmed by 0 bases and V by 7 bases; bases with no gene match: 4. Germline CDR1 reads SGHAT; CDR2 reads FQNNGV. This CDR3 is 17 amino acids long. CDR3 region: CASIGLAGGSSYNEQFF. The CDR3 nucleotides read TGTGCCAGCATCGGACTAGCGGGAGGGAGCTCCTACAATGAGCAGTTCTTC.

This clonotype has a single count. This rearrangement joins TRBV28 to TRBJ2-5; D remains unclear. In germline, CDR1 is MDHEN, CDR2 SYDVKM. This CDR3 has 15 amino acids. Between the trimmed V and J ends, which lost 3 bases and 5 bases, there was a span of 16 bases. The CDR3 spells CASSFTEPPTETQYF. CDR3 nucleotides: TGTGCCAGCAGTTTCACGGAACCGCCCACGGAGACCCAGTACTTC.

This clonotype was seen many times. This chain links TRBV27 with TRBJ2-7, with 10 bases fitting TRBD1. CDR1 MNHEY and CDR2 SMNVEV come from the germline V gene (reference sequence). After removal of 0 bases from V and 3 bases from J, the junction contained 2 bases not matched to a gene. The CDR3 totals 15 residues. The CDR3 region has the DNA TGTGCCAGCAGTTTATCGGGACAGGGGATCTACGAGCAGTACTTC. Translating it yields CASSLSGQGIYEQYF.

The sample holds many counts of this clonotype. In nucleotides, the CDR3 is TGTGCCAGCAGCTTAGGCCGAGTGATGGGCACCGGGGAGCTGTTTTTT. Translated: CASSLGRVMGTGELFF. The genes are TRBV11-2 and TRBJ2-2; no definite D call. Trimming removed 1 base from V and 4 bases from J, with 13 bases in between. The CDR3 totals 16 residues. The germline V gene has CDR1 SGHAT and CDR2 FQNNGV. Combining the CDR3 with reference TRBV11-2 and TRBJ2-2 gives the whole variable domain EAGVAQSPRYKIIEKRQSVAFWCNPISGHATLYWYQQILGQGPKLLIQFQNNGVVDDSQLPKDRFSAERLKGVDSTLKIQPAKLEDSAVYLCASSLGRVMGTGELFFGEGSRLTVL.

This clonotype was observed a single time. CDR3 residues: CASSYGNSGTYEQYV. Here the CDR3 DNA reads TGTGCCAGCAGCTATGGGAATAGCGGGACCTACGAGCAGTACGTC. This sequence joins TRBV27 and TRBJ2-7; 8 bases fit TRBD2. V shed 6 bases and J 2 bases; nucleotides not matched to a gene: 9. The CDR3 is 15 residues long. Germline V lookup: CDR1 MNHEY, CDR2 SMNVEV (reference sequence).

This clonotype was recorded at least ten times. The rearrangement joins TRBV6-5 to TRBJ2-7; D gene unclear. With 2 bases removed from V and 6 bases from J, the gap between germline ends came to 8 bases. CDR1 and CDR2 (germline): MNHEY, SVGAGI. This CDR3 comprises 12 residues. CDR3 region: CASSYEVSEQYF. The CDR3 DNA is TGTGCCAGCAGTTACGAGGTTAGCGAGCAGTACTTC.

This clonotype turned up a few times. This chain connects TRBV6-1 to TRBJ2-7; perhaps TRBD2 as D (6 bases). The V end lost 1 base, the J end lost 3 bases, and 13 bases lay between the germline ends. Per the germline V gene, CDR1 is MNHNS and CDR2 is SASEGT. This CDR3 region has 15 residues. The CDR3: CASSEVGGTVYEQYF. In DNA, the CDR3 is TGTGCCAGCAGTGAAGTAGGCGGGACGGTCTACGAGCAGTACTTC.

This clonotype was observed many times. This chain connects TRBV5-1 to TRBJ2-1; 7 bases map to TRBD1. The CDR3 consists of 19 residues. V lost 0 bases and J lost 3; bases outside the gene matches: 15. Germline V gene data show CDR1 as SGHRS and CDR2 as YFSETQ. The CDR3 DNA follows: TGCGCCAGCAGCTTGGCGAGGGACAGCCACTCCAGCAGCTACAATGAGCAGTTCTTC. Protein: CASSLARDSHSSSYNEQFF. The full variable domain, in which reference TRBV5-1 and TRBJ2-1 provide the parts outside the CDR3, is KAGVTQTPRYLIKTRGQQVTLSCSPISGHRSVSWYQQTPGQGLQFLFEYFSETQRNKGNFPGRFSGRQFSNSRSEMNVSTLELGDSALYLCASSLARDSHSSSYNEQFFGPGTRLTVL.

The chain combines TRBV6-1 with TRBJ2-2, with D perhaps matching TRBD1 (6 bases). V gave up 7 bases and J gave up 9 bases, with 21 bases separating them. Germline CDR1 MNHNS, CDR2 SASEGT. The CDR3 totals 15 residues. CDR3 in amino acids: CASTFFPQGPRELFF. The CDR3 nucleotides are TGTGCCAGCACATTCTTCCCTCAGGGGCCGCGGGAGCTGTTTTTT.

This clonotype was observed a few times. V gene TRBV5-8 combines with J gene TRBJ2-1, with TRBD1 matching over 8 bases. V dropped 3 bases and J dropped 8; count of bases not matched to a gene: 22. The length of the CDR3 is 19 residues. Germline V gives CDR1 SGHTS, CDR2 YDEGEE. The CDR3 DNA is TGTGCCAGCAGCTCCGATCTTGGGAGCCCGGGACAGGACCCCCATGAGCAGTTCTTC. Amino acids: CASSSDLGSPGQDPHEQFF.

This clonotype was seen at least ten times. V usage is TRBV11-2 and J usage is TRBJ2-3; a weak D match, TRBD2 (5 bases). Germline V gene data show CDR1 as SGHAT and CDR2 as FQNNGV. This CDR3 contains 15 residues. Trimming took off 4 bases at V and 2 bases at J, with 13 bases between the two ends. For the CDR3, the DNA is TGTGCCAGCAGCTCCCTCGGACTGTACACAGATACGCAGTATTTT. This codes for CASSSLGLYTDTQYF. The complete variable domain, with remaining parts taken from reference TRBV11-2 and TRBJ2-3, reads EAGVAQSPRYKIIEKRQSVAFWCNPISGHATLYWYQQILGQGPKLLIQFQNNGVVDDSQLPKDRFSAERLKGVDSTLKIQPAKLEDSAVYLCASSSLGLYTDTQYFGPGTRLTVL.

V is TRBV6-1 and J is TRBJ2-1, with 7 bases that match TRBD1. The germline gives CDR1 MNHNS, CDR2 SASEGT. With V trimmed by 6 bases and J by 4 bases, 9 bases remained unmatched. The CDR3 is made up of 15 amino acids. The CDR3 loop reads CASRGYRGSYNEQFF. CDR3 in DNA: TGTGCCAGCAGGGGATACAGGGGATCGTACAATGAGCAGTTCTTC.

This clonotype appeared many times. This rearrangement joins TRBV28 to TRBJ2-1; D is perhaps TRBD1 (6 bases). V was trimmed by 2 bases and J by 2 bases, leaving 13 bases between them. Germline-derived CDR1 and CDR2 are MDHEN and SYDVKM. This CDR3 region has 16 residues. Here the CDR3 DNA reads TGTGCCAGCAGTTTACGGTCAGGGGCGGCCTACAATGAGCAGTTCTTC. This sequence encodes CASSLRSGAAYNEQFF.

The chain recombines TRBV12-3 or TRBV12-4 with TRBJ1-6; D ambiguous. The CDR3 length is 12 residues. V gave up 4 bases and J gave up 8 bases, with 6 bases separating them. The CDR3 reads CASSSTYSPLHF. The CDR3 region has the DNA TGTGCCAGCAGTTCGACCTATTCACCCCTCCACTTT.

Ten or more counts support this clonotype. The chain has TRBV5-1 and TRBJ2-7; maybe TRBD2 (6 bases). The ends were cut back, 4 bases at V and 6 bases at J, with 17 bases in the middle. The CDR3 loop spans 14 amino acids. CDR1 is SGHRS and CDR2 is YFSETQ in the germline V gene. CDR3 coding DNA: TGCGCCAGCAGCATTAGTAGCGGATGGGGCGAGCAGTACTTC. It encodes CASSISSGWGEQYF.

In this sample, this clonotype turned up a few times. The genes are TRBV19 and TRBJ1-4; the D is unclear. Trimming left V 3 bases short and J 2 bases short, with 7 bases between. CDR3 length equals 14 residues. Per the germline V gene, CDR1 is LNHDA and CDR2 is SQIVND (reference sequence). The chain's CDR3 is CASSIYRTNEKLFF. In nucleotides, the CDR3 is TGTGCCAGTAGTATCTACCGGACTAATGAAAAACTGTTTTTT.

CDR3 nucleotide sequence: TGTGCCAGCAGTGAATTGAGGGGGAGCACTGAAGCTTTCTTT. Translated, it gives CASSELRGSTEAFF. This chain joins TRBV28 and TRBJ1-1; a possible D gene is TRBD1 (6 bases). CDR1 is MDHEN, CDR2 SYDVKM, per germline. Trimming stripped 5 bases from V and 4 bases from J, with 14 bases between. CDR3 length: 14 amino acids.

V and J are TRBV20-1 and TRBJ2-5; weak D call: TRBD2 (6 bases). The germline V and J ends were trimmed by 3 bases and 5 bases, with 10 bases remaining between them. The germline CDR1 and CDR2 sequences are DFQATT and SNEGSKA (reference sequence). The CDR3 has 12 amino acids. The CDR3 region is CSASRLAETQYF. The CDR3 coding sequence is TGCAGTGCTAGTCGGCTAGCGGAGACCCAGTACTTC.

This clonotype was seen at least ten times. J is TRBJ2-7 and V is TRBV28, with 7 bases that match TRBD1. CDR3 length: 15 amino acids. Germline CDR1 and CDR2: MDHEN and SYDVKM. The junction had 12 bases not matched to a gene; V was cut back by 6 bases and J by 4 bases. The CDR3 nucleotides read TGTGCCAGCAGCGAGGGGGCAGGGCCCATTTACGAGCAGTACTTC. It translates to CASSEGAGPIYEQYF.

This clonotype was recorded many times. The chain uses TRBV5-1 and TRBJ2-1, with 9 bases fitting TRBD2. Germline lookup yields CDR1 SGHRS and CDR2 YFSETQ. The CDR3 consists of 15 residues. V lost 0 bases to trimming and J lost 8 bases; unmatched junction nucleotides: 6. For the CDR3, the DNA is TGCGCCAGCAGCTTGGGAGGACTAGCGATGGATGAGCAGTTCTTC. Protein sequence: CASSLGGLAMDEQFF.